The T cell receptor beta chain described here comes from a study of cytomegalovirus exposure and HLA in healthy donors. Study outcomes and limitations: Later work found most CMV-associated TCR beta chains apparently HLA-restricted. Most TCR sequences were uncommon, yet certain public TCRs appeared in many donors.

Concerning this clone: Its specificity is not known.

In the PCR, 60 Vbeta and 13 Jbeta primers were used. Measured with immunoSEQ multiplex PCR; TCRdb has only the in-frame clones, and not every one. This table has under 200,000 clones, around 75% appearing once. The CDR3 loop spans 13 amino acids. The germline CDR1 and CDR2 sequences are MNHNS and SASEGT. Trimming stripped 7 bases from V and 2 bases from J, with 12 bases between. Input material: PBMCs. The J gene is TRBJ2-7, the V gene TRBV6-1; D is possibly TRBD1 (6 bases). This clonotype was sampled from a middle-aged woman in good health and CMV-seropositive. The CDR3 DNA reads as TGTGCCAGCACCTTAGGGGGAACCTACGAGCAGTACTTC. Protein product: CASTLGGTYEQYF.